This TCR beta chain was captured by sequencing in a study of a mutant IDH1 vaccine in newly diagnosed glioma. Using immunoSEQ multiplex PCR, the repertoire was profiled, and TCRdb retains in-frame clones only, with some absent. The sample holds about 67,000 clones, 80% to 90% seen once. The CDR3 sequence is 18 residues long. CDR1 is SGHRS and CDR2 is YFSETQ in the germline V gene. J was trimmed by 5 bases and V by 4 bases; bases with no gene match: 12. Sample time point: baseline, week 1 (first vaccination visit). Treatment noted: pre-vaccination baseline after standard-of-care therapy. Specimen: peripheral blood mononuclear cells (PBMCs), collected from a glioma patient treated with radiotherapy, temozolomide or both. The J gene is TRBJ2-1, the V gene TRBV5-1; 13 nucleotides line up with TRBD2. The TCR originated in a woman under 30 with glioma. Some clones in this sample may be carry-over from other donors' samples. DNA of the CDR3: TGCGCCAGCAGCACGACTAGCGGGGGGCCGGGGGGGAACAATGAGCAGTTCTTC. Its translation is CASSTTSGGPGGNNEQFF.